This TCR beta chain derives from a study of T cell repertoires in cytomegalovirus infection. Study context: Carrying CMV and the relevant HLA type showed in public TCR beta signatures.

TCRdb passed the reads through MiXCR, listing each CDR3 protein once. The sample records under 250,000 distinct CDR3 sequences, around 6.4% being singletons. Study-wide points: Carriers of CMV plus the relevant HLA were identified by cumulative public TCR beta family frequency. Clonotype analysis showed dominance of the ex vivo response by HLA-C-restricted CMV-specific TCR beta clonotypes.

This clonotype was counted a few times. Its antigen is not identified. The CDR3 extends over 13 amino acids. The germline V and J ends were trimmed by 3 bases and 6 bases, with 9 bases remaining between them. Looked up from germline, CDR1 is KGHSH and CDR2 is LQKENI. This chain uses TRBV18 with TRBJ2-1, with D unclear. The clonotype comes from a human donor in good health (CMV status not recorded). Some clones in this sample may be carry-over from other donors' samples. The specimen sequenced was PBMCs. CDR3 loop: CASSPLPTNEQFF. The CDR3 DNA reads as TGTGCCAGCTCACCCCTACCTACCAATGAGCAGTTCTTC. Full variable domain (outside the CDR3, taken from reference TRBV18 and TRBJ2-1): NAGVMQNPRHLVRRRGQEARLRCSPMKGHSHVYWYRQLPEEGLKFMVYLQKENIIDESGMPKERFSAEFPKEGPSILRIQQVVRGDSAAYFCASSPLPTNEQFFGPGTRLTVL.